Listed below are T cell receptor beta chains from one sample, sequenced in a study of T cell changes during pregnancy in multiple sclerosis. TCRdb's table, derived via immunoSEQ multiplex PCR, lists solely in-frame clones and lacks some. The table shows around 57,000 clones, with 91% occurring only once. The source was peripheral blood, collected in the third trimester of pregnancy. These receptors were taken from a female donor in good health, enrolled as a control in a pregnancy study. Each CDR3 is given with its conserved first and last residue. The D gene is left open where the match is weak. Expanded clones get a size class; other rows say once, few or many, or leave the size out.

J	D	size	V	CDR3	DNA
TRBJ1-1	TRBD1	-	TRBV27	CASSLTGVNSFGVTEAFF	TGTGCCAGCAGTTTGACAGGGGTAAATTCTTTCGGTGTCACTGAAGCTTTCTTT
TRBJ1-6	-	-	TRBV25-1	CASGTPGYNSPLHF	TGTGCCAGCGGAACACCGGGGTATAATTCACCCCTCCACTTT
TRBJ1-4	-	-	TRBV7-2	CASSLLASWGKLFF	TGTGCCAGCAGCTTATTAGCGAGTTGGGGAAAACTGTTTTTT
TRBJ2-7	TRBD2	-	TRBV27	CASSLTPSGSHEQYF	TGTGCCAGCAGTTTGACGCCTAGCGGGAGTCACGAGCAGTACTTC
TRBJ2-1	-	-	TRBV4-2	CASSHPGLHYNEQFF	TGTGCCAGCAGCCACCCGGGACTTCACTACAATGAGCAGTTCTTC
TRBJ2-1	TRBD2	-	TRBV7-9	CASSSSLAGGTLSYNEQFF	TGTGCCAGCAGCTCCTCACTAGCGGGAGGAACACTCTCCTACAATGAGCAGTTCTTC
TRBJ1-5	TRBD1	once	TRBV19	CASSFRQGAGSSNQPQHF	TGTGCCAGTAGTTTCAGACAGGGCGCGGGGTCGAGCAATCAGCCCCAGCATTTT
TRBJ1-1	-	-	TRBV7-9	CASSSPRGGANTEAFF	TGTGCCAGCAGCTCCCCTCGGGGAGGGGCGAACACTGAAGCTTTCTTT
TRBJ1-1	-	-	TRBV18	CASSPIMQGGGMNTEAFF	TGTGCCAGCTCACCAATCATGCAGGGTGGAGGGATGAACACTGAAGCTTTCTTT
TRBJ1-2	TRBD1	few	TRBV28	CASLQGIGYTF	TGTGCCAGCCTACAGGGGATTGGCTACACCTTC
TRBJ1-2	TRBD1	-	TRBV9	CASSPGQRTNYGYTF	TGTGCCAGCAGCCCGGGACAGAGGACTAACTATGGCTACACCTTC
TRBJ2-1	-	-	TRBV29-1	CSVKPPNEQFF	TGCAGCGTTAAGCCCCCTAATGAGCAGTTCTTC
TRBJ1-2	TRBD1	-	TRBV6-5	CASRSGGGYTF	TGTGCCAGCAGGTCAGGGGGTGGCTACACCTTC
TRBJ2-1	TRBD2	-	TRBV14	CASSPPGLAFYNEQFF	TGTGCCAGCAGCCCACCTGGACTAGCGTTTTACAATGAGCAGTTCTTC
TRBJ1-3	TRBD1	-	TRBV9	CASSAGQGFGTIYF	TGTGCCAGCAGCGCCGGACAGGGGTTCGGCACCATATATTTT
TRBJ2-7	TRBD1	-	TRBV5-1	CASSMTGGSYEQYF	TGCGCCAGCAGCATGACAGGGGGCTCCTACGAGCAGTACTTC
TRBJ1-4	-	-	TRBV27	CASSPAGRRNEKLFF	TGTGCCAGCAGCCCAGCCGGCCGGCGGAATGAAAAACTGTTTTTT
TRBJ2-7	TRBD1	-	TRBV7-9	CASTTGTGGVEQYF	TGTGCCAGCACCACCGGGACAGGGGGAGTCGAGCAGTACTTC
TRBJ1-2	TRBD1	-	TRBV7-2	CASSMTGGGYGYTF	TGTGCCAGCAGCATGACAGGGGGCGGCTATGGCTACACCTTC
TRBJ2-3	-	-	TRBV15	CATSFIAGGTDTQYF	TGTGCCACCAGTTTTATCGCGGGTGGGACAGATACGCAGTATTTT
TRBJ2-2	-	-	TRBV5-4	CASSPLAGNTGELFF	TGTGCCAGCAGCCCCCTCGCGGGGAACACCGGGGAGCTGTTTTTT
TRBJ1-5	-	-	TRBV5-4	CASSVDSNQPQHF	TGTGCCAGCAGCGTAGATAGCAATCAGCCCCAGCATTTT
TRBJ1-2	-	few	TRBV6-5	CASRRAVGGYTF	TGTGCCAGCAGGAGGGCAGTAGGTGGCTACACCTTC
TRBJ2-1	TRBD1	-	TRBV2	CASSGDSGEQFF	TGTGCCAGCAGTGGGGACAGCGGTGAGCAGTTCTTC
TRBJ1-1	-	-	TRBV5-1	CASSPDRTEAFF	TGCGCCAGCAGCCCCGACAGGACTGAAGCTTTCTTT
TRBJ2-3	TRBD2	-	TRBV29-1	CSGTSGGTDTQYF	TGCAGCGGGACTAGCGGGGGCACAGATACGCAGTATTTT
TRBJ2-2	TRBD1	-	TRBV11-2	CASSPMTGDTGELFF	TGTGCCAGCAGCCCTATGACAGGGGACACCGGGGAGCTATTTTTT
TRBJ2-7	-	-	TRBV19	CASSISAGTSYEQYF	TGTGCCAGTAGTATTTCCGCGGGAACCTCCTACGAGCAGTACTTC
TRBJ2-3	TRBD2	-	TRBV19	CASSDKTSGRYTQYF	TGTGCCAGTAGCGACAAAACTAGCGGGAGATATACGCAGTATTTT
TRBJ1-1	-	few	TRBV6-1	CASSHRGGAEAFF	TGTGCCAGCAGCCACCGAGGGGGGGCTGAAGCTTTCTTT
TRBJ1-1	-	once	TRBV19	CASTGTFTRRAEAFF	TGTGCCAGCACAGGGACGTTTACGCGCCGGGCTGAAGCTTTCTTT
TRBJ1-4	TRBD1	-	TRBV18	CASSRGTGIDEKLFF	TGTGCCAGCTCACGCGGGACAGGAATTGACGAAAAACTGTTTTTT